This T cell receptor (beta chain) was retrieved from a study of blood T cell repertoires in COVID-19. Clones were read by immunoSEQ multiplex PCR, and TCRdb kept only the in-frame ones, dropping some. This sample has roughly 34,000 clones, with 80% found just once. The sequencing input was peripheral blood. This receptor was taken from a woman in her 70s with acute or convalescent COVID-19.

The CDR3 reads CASSPDTIYEQYF. Here the CDR3 DNA reads TGTGCCAGCAGCCCGGACACCATCTACGAGCAGTACTTC. This chain joins TRBV14 and TRBJ2-7; TRBD1 is a possible D gene (5 bases). Germline values: CDR1 SGHDN, CDR2 FVKESK. CDR3 length: 13 amino acids. The V and J ends lost 4 bases and 3 bases respectively, with 10 bases between them.